The present T cell receptor (beta chain) was sequenced within a study of blood T cell repertoires in COVID-19. Study details: Samples came from the United States, Italy and Spain, spanning acute and convalescent COVID-19. Sources were T cells, B-cell-depleted T cells, or PBMCs; the material itself was cDNA or gDNA.

The germline V gene encodes CDR1 LNHDA and CDR2 SQIVND (reference sequence). V was clipped by 5 bases and J by 1 base; unmatched bases: 22. This CDR3 spans 21 amino acids. Methods used by the authors: By means of reference gene primer amplification, nucleated cell counts were estimated. Sequencing was performed with immunoSEQ multiplex PCR; in TCRdb, only in-frame clones are kept and a portion is missing. The D gene and trimming were derived from the DNA, and the V and J assignments and clone size from that table. The repertoire holds fewer than 250,000 clones, with 65% to 90% as singletons. Sequenced material: peripheral blood. The chain links TRBV19 to TRBJ2-1; 8 bases line up with TRBD1. The sequence was collected from a woman in her fifties or sixties with acute or convalescent COVID-19. CDR3 residues: CASSAIRTGGLGSNSYNEQFF. In DNA form, the CDR3 reads TGTGCCAGTAGTGCAATTCGAACAGGGGGTTTGGGGAGTAATTCCTACAATGAGCAGTTCTTC.